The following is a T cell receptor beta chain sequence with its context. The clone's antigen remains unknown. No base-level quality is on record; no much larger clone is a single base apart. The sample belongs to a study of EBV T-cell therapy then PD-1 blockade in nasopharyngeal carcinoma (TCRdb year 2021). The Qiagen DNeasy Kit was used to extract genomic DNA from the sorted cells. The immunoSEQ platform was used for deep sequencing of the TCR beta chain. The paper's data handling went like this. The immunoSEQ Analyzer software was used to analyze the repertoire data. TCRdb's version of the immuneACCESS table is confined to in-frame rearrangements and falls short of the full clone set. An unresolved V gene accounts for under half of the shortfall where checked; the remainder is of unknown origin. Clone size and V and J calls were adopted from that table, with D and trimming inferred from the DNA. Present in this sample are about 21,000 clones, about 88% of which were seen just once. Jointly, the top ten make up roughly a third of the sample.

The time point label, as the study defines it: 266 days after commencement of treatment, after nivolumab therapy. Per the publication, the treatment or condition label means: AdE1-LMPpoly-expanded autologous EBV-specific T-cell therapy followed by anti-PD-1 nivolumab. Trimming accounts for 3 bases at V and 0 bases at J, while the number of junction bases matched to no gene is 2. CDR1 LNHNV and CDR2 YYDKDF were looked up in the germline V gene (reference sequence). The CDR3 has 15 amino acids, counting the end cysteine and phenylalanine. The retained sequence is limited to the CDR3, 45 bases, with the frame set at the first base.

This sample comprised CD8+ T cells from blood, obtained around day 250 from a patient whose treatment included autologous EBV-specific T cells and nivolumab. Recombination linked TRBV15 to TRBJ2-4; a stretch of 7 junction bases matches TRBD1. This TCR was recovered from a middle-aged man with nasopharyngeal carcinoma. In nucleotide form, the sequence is TGTGCCACCAGCAGTCACAGGGGAGCCAAAAACATTCAGTACTTC. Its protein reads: CATSSHRGAKNIQYF.